This entry is about one TCR beta chain. Its specificity is not known. Measured with immunoSEQ multiplex PCR; TCRdb has only the in-frame clones, and not every one. The table has 30,000 to 45,000 clones, over 75% seen once. V was trimmed by 4 bases and J by 0 bases, leaving 8 bases between them. The CDR3 is made up of 14 amino acids. Germline CDR1 and CDR2: SGHDT and YYEEEE. This entry is derived from a study of STAT3 mutations in large granular lymphocyte leukemia. In the study overall: More than half of T-LGLL patients received immunosuppressive therapy. Study results and limitations: At least one immunodominant TCR beta clonotype appeared in every T-cell large granular lymphocyte leukemia patient. Variable sampling intervals and differing treatment regimens complicated linking therapy response to TCR clonal burden changes. In about 30% of the 18 patients, new TCR clonotypes emerged after therapy.

The sample consisted of PBMCs. This chain connects TRBV5-6 to TRBJ1-3; D ambiguous. The receptor comes from a human donor with T large granular lymphocyte leukemia. Some clones in this sample may be carry-over from other donors' samples. CDR3 in amino acids: CASSLLRSGNTIYF. DNA of the CDR3: TGTGCCAGCAGCCTTCTGCGCTCTGGAAACACCATATATTTT.